Listed here are 3 T cell receptor beta chains from one sample, sequenced in a study of T cells in Graves' hyperthyroidism and ophthalmopathy. Authors of the study amplified TCR beta CDR3 regions from RNA transcripts. The HTBI set primed first-round TCR CDR3 RT-PCR. Using its own MiXCR run on the multiplex PCR reads, TCRdb lists one record per CDR3 protein. The data hold some 690,000 distinct CDR3 sequences, with about 18% observed a single time. The sample was blood. These receptors all come from a man aged 50-59 years with Graves' hyperthyroidism.

The chain carries TRBV5-1 and TRBJ2-7; 8 bases are a match to TRBD2. The CDR3 runs 13 residues. V dropped 2 bases and J dropped 3; count of bases not matched to a gene: 1. CDR1 and CDR2 from the germline V gene are SGHRS and YFSETQ. This chain's CDR3 is CASSFSGNYEQYF. The CDR3, as DNA: TGCGCCAGCAGCTTTAGCGGGAACTACGAGCAGTACTTC.

The chain uses TRBV6-1 and TRBJ2-7; perhaps TRBD1 as D (6 bases). The CDR3 extends over 13 amino acids. Germline V gene data show CDR1 as MNHNS and CDR2 as SASEGT. V was shortened by 9 bases and J by 1 base, with 13 bases between the two germline ends. CDR3 DNA sequence: TGTGCCAGTAAGCAGACAGGTTCCTACGAGCAGTACTTC. The encoded protein is CASKQTGSYEQYF.

This clonotype came up a few times. The CDR3: CASSQDRGRASYGYTF. The CDR3 coding sequence is TGCGCCAGCAGCCAAGATAGAGGCAGGGCTAGCTATGGCTACACCTTC. V is TRBV4-1 and J is TRBJ1-2; tentative D call: TRBD1 (5 bases). The CDR3 is 16 amino acids. V dropped 0 bases and J dropped 4 bases, with 15 bases sitting between them. Germline V gene sequence: CDR1 MGHRA, CDR2 YSYEKL.